Below are 8 T cell receptor beta chains sequenced from a single sample in a study of somatic mutations in cytotoxic T cells in rheumatoid arthritis. Produced via immunoSEQ multiplex PCR; TCRdb's table is partial and in-frame only. Among about 9,200 clones listed, 75% to 80% were seen once. Sequenced input: CD8+ T cells sorted from blood. The receptor set was obtained from an adult with rheumatoid arthritis.

The table lists this clone with a few counts. V gene TRBV27 combines with J gene TRBJ1-2, with unresolved D. The CDR3 consists of 14 residues. Germline lookup yields CDR1 MNHEY and CDR2 SMNVEV (reference sequence). V shed 2 bases and J shed 4 bases, with 11 bases lying between them. Here the CDR3 reads CASSLVGGTYGYTF. CDR3 coding DNA: TGTGCCAGCAGTTTAGTTGGCGGAACCTATGGCTACACCTTC.

This chain joins TRBV12-5 and TRBJ2-7; a possible D gene is TRBD2 (7 bases). The CDR3 is 15 residues long. CDR1 LGHNT and CDR2 FRNRAP come from the germline V gene. The ends were cut back, 3 bases at V and 4 bases at J, with 16 bases in the middle. For the CDR3, the DNA is TGTGCTAGTGGTTTCAGCCCGGGGGGCTTGTACGAGCAGTACTTC. Encoded protein: CASGFSPGGLYEQYF. The full variable domain, with the rest looked up from reference TRBV12-5 and TRBJ2-7, is DARVTQTPRHKVTEMGQEVTMRCQPILGHNTVFWYRQTMMQGLELLAYFRNRAPLDDSGMPKDRFSAEMPDATLATLKIQPSEPRDSAVYFCASGFSPGGLYEQYFGPGTRLTVT.

The genes are TRBV19 and TRBJ2-1; 8 nucleotides match TRBD1. The CDR3 totals 12 residues. V lost 6 bases to trimming and J lost 8 bases; unmatched junction nucleotides: 3. Germline CDR1 is LNHDA and CDR2 is SQIVND (reference sequence). The CDR3 sequence: CASRTGVHEQFF. DNA for the CDR3: TGTGCCAGTAGGACAGGGGTCCATGAGCAGTTCTTC.

The chain links TRBV13 to TRBJ2-5, with D tentatively TRBD2 (6 bases). The V and J ends lost 1 base and 3 bases respectively, with 12 bases between them. Per the germline V gene, CDR1 is PRHDT and CDR2 is FYEKMQ (reference sequence). This CDR3 is built from 15 residues. This chain's CDR3 is CASSLAGGSKETQYF. The CDR3 nucleotides read TGTGCCAGCAGCTTAGCCGGGGGTAGTAAAGAGACCCAGTACTTC.

This clone showed up just once. This sequence joins TRBV11-2 and TRBJ1-3; unclear D gene. The V gene's germline CDR1 is SGHAT and CDR2 FQNNGV. The V end lost 5 bases, the J end lost 0 bases, and 11 bases lay between the germline ends. The CDR3 runs 15 residues. The DNA of the CDR3 is TGTGCCAGCAGCCCTTTTGGAAGCTCTGGAAACACCATATATTTT. The encoded protein is CASSPFGSSGNTIYF.

The chain employs TRBV4-3 and TRBJ2-1; D is possibly TRBD2 (5 bases). Per germline, CDR1 LGHNA and CDR2 YSLEER. Trimming took 5 bases from V and 2 from J, leaving 10 bases between them. The length of the CDR3 is 14 residues. The CDR3 sequence: CASSSRGTYNEQFF. The CDR3 DNA is TGCGCCAGCAGCTCACGGGGTACCTACAATGAGCAGTTCTTC.

The chain has TRBV5-6 and TRBJ2-7; no firm D call. CDR1 is SGHDT, CDR2 YYEEEE, per germline. V was clipped by 2 bases and J by 0 bases, with 6 bases between them. The CDR3 length is 13 residues. CDR3 amino acids: CASSLGNSYEQYF. The CDR3 DNA follows: TGTGCCAGCAGCTTAGGCAACTCCTACGAGCAGTACTTC. The full variable domain, rest sourced from reference TRBV5-6 and TRBJ2-7, is DAGVTQSPTHLIKTRGQQVTLRCSPKSGHDTVSWYQQALGQGPQFIFQYYEEEERQRGNFPDRFSGHQFPNYSSELNVNALLLGDSALYLCASSLGNSYEQYFGPGTRLTVT.

V usage is TRBV28 and J usage is TRBJ2-7; the D gene could be TRBD1 or TRBD2 (5 bases each). The ends were cut back, 2 bases at V and 1 base at J, with 9 bases in the middle. This CDR3 is 14 amino acids long. From germline, CDR1 is MDHEN and CDR2 SYDVKM. CDR3 sequence: CASSLEGFSYEQYF. CDR3 nucleotides: TGTGCCAGCAGTTTAGAGGGGTTTTCCTACGAGCAGTACTTC.